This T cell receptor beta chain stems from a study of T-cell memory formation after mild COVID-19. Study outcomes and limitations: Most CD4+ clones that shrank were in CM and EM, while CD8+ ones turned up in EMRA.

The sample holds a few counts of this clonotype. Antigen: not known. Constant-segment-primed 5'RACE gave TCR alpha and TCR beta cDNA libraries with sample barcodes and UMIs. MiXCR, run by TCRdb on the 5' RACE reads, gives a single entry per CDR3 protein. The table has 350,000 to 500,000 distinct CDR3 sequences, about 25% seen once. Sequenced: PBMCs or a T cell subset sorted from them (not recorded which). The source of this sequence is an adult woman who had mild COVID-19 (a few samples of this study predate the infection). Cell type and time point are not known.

The CDR3 DNA reads as TGTGCCAGCAGTCCTACAGGATGGTTAGAAGCTTTCTTT. This sequence encodes CASSPTGWLEAFF. The chain uses TRBV6-2 or TRBV6-3 and TRBJ1-1; a possible D gene is TRBD1 (5 bases). CDR1 is MNHEY, CDR2 SVGEGT, per germline. The CDR3 runs to 13 residues. Trimming stripped 5 bases from V and 8 bases from J, with 15 bases between.